The subject of this entry is one T cell receptor (beta chain). Its antigen is still unknown. This sample is drawn from a study of cytomegalovirus exposure and HLA in healthy donors. Study information: Of all 380 or so donors who were genotyped, roughly 85% belonged to the Caucasian-associated ancestry cluster. Study-wide findings and caveats: TCR beta sequences reportedly predicted most subjects' HLA-A and HLA-B alleles accurately. Earlier analysis yielded a pattern in which most TCR beta V segments were productive about 87% or about 30% of the time.

The PCR was carried out with 60 Vbeta primers and 13 Jbeta primers. The table came from immunoSEQ multiplex PCR; TCRdb's copy has only in-frame clones and leaves some out. The sample shows around 59,000 clones, 75% to 85% of them seen only once. CDR1 and CDR2 from the germline V gene are SGHRS and YFSETQ. Trimming took 0 bases from V and 5 from J; bases not matched to a gene: 10. The CDR3 covers 18 residues. The receptor comes from a woman in her thirties or forties in good health and CMV-seronegative. This chain connects TRBV5-1 to TRBJ2-5, with TRBD2 matching 13 bases. The material sequenced was PBMCs. CDR3 amino acids: CASSLGLTSGRGIETQYF. The DNA of the CDR3 is TGCGCCAGCAGCTTGGGCCTTACTAGCGGGAGGGGAATCGAGACCCAGTACTTC.